This is a list of T cell receptor beta chains from one sample in a study of T-cell memory formation after mild COVID-19. TCRdb recomputed calls from the 5' RACE reads with MiXCR, one row per CDR3 protein. Among some 440,000 distinct CDR3 sequences, roughly 23% were seen once, and the ten largest hold around 12%. The sample taken for sequencing was PBMCs or a T cell subset sorted from them (not recorded which). The receptor source for this set is an adult woman who had mild COVID-19 (a few samples of this study predate the infection). Cell type and time point are not known. CDR3s include the opening cysteine and the closing phenylalanine or tryptophan.

TRBV11-3	TRBJ2-1	CASSSYDRGLEKISSYNEQFF
TRBV4-1	TRBJ2-7	CASSQTGLADEQYF
TRBV7-2	TRBJ2-3	CASSPNLWGSSTDTQYF
TRBV6-5	TRBJ2-1	CASIPLAGVANEQFF
TRBV7-9	TRBJ2-5	CASSSPGTKFQETQYF
TRBV5-1	TRBJ1-5	CASSLEGTGNQPQHF
TRBV12-3/TRBV12-4	TRBJ1-3	CASTSDAGGQGMVGSGNTIYF
TRBV7-8	TRBJ1-1	CASSFRASGAFF
TRBV7-9	TRBJ2-7	CASSPPGPDRGQREQYF
TRBV20-1	TRBJ1-1	CSARDGDTEAFF
TRBV7-2	TRBJ1-2	CASSQRFIGTFTRHGYTF
TRBV9	TRBJ1-3	CASSSGISGNTIYF
TRBV20-1	TRBJ1-2	CSASLTGDAGYTF
TRBV30	TRBJ2-2	CAWSRPRGGELFF
TRBV5-1	TRBJ2-1	CASSSGASGTNYNEQFF
TRBV6-1	TRBJ2-2	CASKLAGANTGELFF
TRBV10-3	TRBJ2-7	CAISDGPLAGASYEQYF
TRBV5-1	TRBJ2-7	CASSLLGQGQGEQYF
TRBV20-1	TRBJ2-3	CSAHQYTDTQYF
TRBV20-1	TRBJ2-1	CSASSRGHPYNEQFF
TRBV10-3	TRBJ1-1	CAISEEFGEAFF
TRBV20-1	TRBJ2-1	CSASDQRTDYNEQFF
TRBV5-1	TRBJ2-5	CASSLTTAQETQYF
TRBV12-5	TRBJ2-1	CASAGTNEQFF
TRBV5-1	TRBJ2-2	CASSPGLAGGLIGELFF
TRBV10-3	TRBJ2-1	CAISERVAGGGEQFF
TRBV20-1	TRBJ2-1	CSASRRDYNEQFF
TRBV15	TRBJ1-4	CATSRPLTGRGGEKLFF
TRBV24-1	TRBJ2-5	CATSGFEQWETQYF
TRBV2	TRBJ2-1	CASSEGVNEQFF
TRBV18	TRBJ1-2	CASSPGGQGSYGYTF
TRBV12-3/TRBV12-4	TRBJ1-1	CASSLWTVEAFF
TRBV6-2/TRBV6-3	TRBJ2-3	CASSYEVLAGGHTDTQYF
TRBV7-2	TRBJ1-2	CASSLVQGTYGYTF
TRBV6-5	TRBJ1-3	CASGRGARGNTIYF
TRBV5-1	TRBJ2-3	CASSLAWAGGTDTQYF
TRBV5-1	TRBJ2-1	CASSLGDRGDRFF
TRBV5-1	TRBJ2-7	CASSPTTGGEEQYF
TRBV20-1	TRBJ2-7	CSATQLTAYEQYF
TRBV11-2	TRBJ2-3	CASSSLPPPNPQYF
TRBV20-1	TRBJ1-2	CSARNQGGANYGYTF
TRBV18	TRBJ2-3	CASSPAPLRVDTQYF
TRBV12-3/TRBV12-4	TRBJ2-3	CASWRGSGDTQYF
TRBV21-1	TRBJ2-1	CASSNPGQGSYNEQFF
TRBV4-1	TRBJ2-6	CASSPPGRANVLTF
TRBV5-6	TRBJ2-3	CASARGPDTQYF
TRBV4-1	TRBJ2-3	CASSQGFLRGPSTDTQYF
TRBV5-6	TRBJ2-1	CASSLVGTRSNEQFF
TRBV2	TRBJ2-1	CASRTGLAPNNEQFF
TRBV27	TRBJ2-7	CASSSRAIAGEQYF
TRBV24-1	TRBJ2-3	CATSDPGPYTDTQYF
TRBV5-5	TRBJ2-1	CASIPGTRAYNEQFF
TRBV5-1	TRBJ2-3	CASTQTSASTDTQYF
TRBV4-1	TRBJ2-7	CASSQDAGSSYEQYF
TRBV28	TRBJ2-5	CASSLWGRRNIETQYF